Each of the 6 T cell receptor beta chains below was sequenced from the same sample in a study of T cell responses to AZD1222 COVID-19 vaccine. The table came from immunoSEQ multiplex PCR; TCRdb's copy has only in-frame clones and leaves some out. The table lists about 200,000 clones, more than 90% of them singletons. Sample: peripheral blood, taken 28 days after the second dose of the MenACWY control vaccine. These receptors all come from an adult who received the MenACWY meningococcal vaccine as a control.

In its sample, this clone was seen once. This chain joins TRBV24-1 and TRBJ2-1; D may be TRBD2 (6 bases). Germline values: CDR1 KGHDR, CDR2 SFDVKD. Trimming left V 5 bases short and J 7 bases short, with 8 bases between. This CDR3 has 12 amino acids. This CDR3 is CATSAGGNEQFF. CDR3 coding DNA: TGTGCCACCAGTGCCGGGGGTAATGAGCAGTTCTTC.

The genes are TRBV19 and TRBJ1-5; TRBD1 aligns across 9 bases. The CDR3 is made up of 15 amino acids. The germline V gene has CDR1 LNHDA and CDR2 SQIVND (reference sequence). V lost 10 bases and J lost 2; bases outside the gene matches: 9. For the CDR3, the DNA is TGTGCCACCAAACAGGGGGCCGAGCGCAATCAGCCCCAGCATTTT. Protein: CATKQGAERNQPQHF. Together with reference TRBV19 and TRBJ1-5, the CDR3 gives the full variable domain: DGGITQSPKYLFRKEGQNVTLSCEQNLNHDAMYWYRQDPGQGLRLIYYSQIVNDFQKGDIAEGYSVSREKKESFPLTVTSAQKNPTAFYLCATKQGAERNQPQHFGDGTRLSIL.

This clone came up a few times. The chain links TRBV28 to TRBJ1-1, with 8 bases matching TRBD1. V shed 3 bases and J 3 bases; nucleotides not matched to a gene: 9. CDR3 length: 16 residues. From germline, CDR1 is MDHEN and CDR2 SYDVKM. The CDR3 here is CASSFLTGALDTEAFF. The CDR3 nucleotides are TGTGCCAGCAGTTTTTTGACAGGGGCGTTGGACACTGAAGCTTTCTTT. The whole variable domain, filled in from reference TRBV28 and TRBJ1-1, reads DVKVTQSSRYLVKRTGEKVFLECVQDMDHENMFWYRQDPGLGLRLIYFSYDVKMKEKGDIPEGYSVSREKKERFSLILESASTNQTSMYLCASSFLTGALDTEAFFGQGTRLTVV.

This chain uses TRBV5-6 with TRBJ2-7; 7 bases are a match to TRBD2. V lost 2 bases to trimming and J lost 2 bases; unmatched junction nucleotides: 4. The CDR3 runs 14 residues. The germline CDR1 and CDR2 sequences are SGHDT and YYEEEE. The CDR3, as DNA: TGTGCCAGCAGCTTCCCAGCGGGAACCTACGAGCAGTACTTC. Residues: CASSFPAGTYEQYF.

The sample holds one count of this clone. CDR3 sequence (DNA): TGTGCCAGCAGCAAAGAGGCAGGACAGGGTCAGTATTTT. It yields the protein CASSKEAGQGQYF. The chain has TRBV21-1 and TRBJ2-3; TRBD1 was called by the table and not checked on the DNA. TRBV21-1 is flagged as a pseudogene. This CDR3 is 13 amino acids long.

This chain joins TRBV14 and TRBJ2-7; 9 bases fit TRBD2. The germline V gene has CDR1 SGHDN and CDR2 FVKESK. V trimming: 4 bases; J trimming: 7 bases; junction bases outside the gene matches: 11. This CDR3 has 15 residues. For the CDR3, the DNA is TGTGCCAGCAGCCCACTCTTAGGCGGGAGGGAGGAGCAGTACTTC. Translated: CASSPLLGGREEQYF.